The source of this T cell receptor beta chain is a study of early T cells in non-severe SARS-CoV-2 infection (dated by TCRdb to about 2021). General notes on the study: Because TCR sequencing relied on bulk RNA taken from unsorted whole blood, pairing of alpha and beta chains was not possible. Points the paper makes about the study in general: VDJdb matching was skewed toward anti-spike CD8 responses, so virus-specific expansions were likely underestimated and private and CD4 specificities were missed.

The receptor library was made with 5' RACE. Sequenced using a NextSeq 500. In the TCR library protocol, unique molecular identifiers were attached to individual cDNA molecules to correct for PCR bias and sequencing error. Both TCR alpha and beta chains were sequenced, and tight co-correlation was observed between alpha and beta sequence abundances in each sample. As for how the authors treated the data: Decombinator V4 was used to annotate the V gene, J gene and CDR3 of the TCR sequences. TCRs were defined as expanded if a significant change between any two time points was detected under a Poisson model with p below 0.0001. Abundances of TCRs were expressed as counts per million after normalisation to the total number of TCRs sequenced in each sample. TRAV1-2 paired with TRAJ12, TRAJ20 or TRAJ33 defined MAIT TCRs, while TRAV10 paired with TRAJ18 defined iNKT TCRs. VDJdb, accessed 1 November 2021, was searched for CMV, EBV and SARS-CoV-2 annotated TCRs, with TCRs annotated for multiple antigens excluded. TCRdb itself trimmed the public reads at Q25 with fastp, ran MiXCR and retained productive beta chains. Each CDR3 protein appears once, grouped with its most common genes and DNA. These V and J calls rely on TCRdb rather than the paper's analysis. The sample table lists roughly 64,000 distinct CDR3 sequences, about 10% of them with a count of one. The ten largest clones take up roughly 13% of the sample.

This clonotype was seen ten or more times. This clone's antigen is unknown. No qualities accompany the bases; no much larger clone lies one base away. The study was a case-control design nested within a healthcare worker cohort in London, UK, with weekly nasopharyngeal swab PCR tests and blood sampling. Healthcare workers were enrolled in the week of the UK lockdown, from 23 to 31 March 2020, and were followed every week for up to roughly 15 weeks. As encoded in the germline V gene, CDR1 is KGHDR while CDR2 is SFDVKD. The trim is 4 bases for V and 5 bases for J, with a gap of 7 bases between the germline ends. Counted from cysteine to phenylalanine, this CDR3 has 12 amino acids. Just CDR3 DNA is preserved here, 36 bases in frame from base 1.

Specimen: whole blood, collected at baseline. The receptor was derived from an adult who was a healthcare worker with PCR-confirmed SARS-CoV-2 infection or an uninfected control (not recorded which). The chain was built from TRBV24-1 and TRBJ1-2; the D gene is not confidently resolved. The DNA is TGTGCCACCAGTGACGAAGGATATGGCTACACCTTC. Translated, it gives CATSDEGYGYTF.